This T cell receptor (beta chain) was recovered during a study of CDR3 diversity in severe acne. Each CDR3 protein is one row after TCRdb ran MiXCR on the PCR reads. The table has over 90,000 distinct CDR3 sequences, approximately 47% seen once; the top ten hold 12%. This CDR3 is 14 amino acids long. V was clipped by 7 bases and J by 5 bases; unmatched bases: 8. Germline assignment: CDR1 ENHRY and CDR2 SYGVKD. The sequence derives from a male donor with acne. The rearrangement joins TRBV10-3 to TRBJ1-5; 7 nucleotides align to TRBD1. The sample taken for sequencing was blood. The CDR3 bases are TGTGCCATCAAGGCCCAGGGGGTCGATCAGCCCCAGCATTTT. This encodes CAIKAQGVDQPQHF.